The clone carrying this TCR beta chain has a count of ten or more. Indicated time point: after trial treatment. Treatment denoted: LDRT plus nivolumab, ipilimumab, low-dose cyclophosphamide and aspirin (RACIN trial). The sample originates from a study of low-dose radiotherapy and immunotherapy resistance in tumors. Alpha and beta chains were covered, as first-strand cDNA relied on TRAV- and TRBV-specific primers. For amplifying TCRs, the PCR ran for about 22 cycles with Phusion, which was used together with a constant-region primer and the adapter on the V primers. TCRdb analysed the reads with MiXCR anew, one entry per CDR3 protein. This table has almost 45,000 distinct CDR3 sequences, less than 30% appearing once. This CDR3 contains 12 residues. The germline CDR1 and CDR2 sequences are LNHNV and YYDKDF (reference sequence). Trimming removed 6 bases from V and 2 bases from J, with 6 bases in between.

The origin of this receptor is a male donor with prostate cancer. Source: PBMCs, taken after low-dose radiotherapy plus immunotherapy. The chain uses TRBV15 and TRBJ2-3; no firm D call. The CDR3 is CATSSLTDTQYF. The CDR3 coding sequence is TGTGCCACCAGTTCTCTCACAGATACGCAGTATTTT.